This T cell receptor (beta chain) was found in a study of blood T cell repertoires in COVID-19. Study at large: From T cells, B-cell-depleted T cells, or PBMCs came the material, which was cDNA or gDNA.

This CDR3 is built from 13 residues. The V and J ends lost 2 bases and 2 bases respectively, with 6 bases between them. Germline lookup yields CDR1 MGHDK and CDR2 SYGVNS. Method: immunoSEQ multiplex PCR; TCRdb's copy keeps in-frame clones and lacks some. The sample shows a few hundred thousand clones, 88% of them seen only once. The participants were between about 18 and 100 years old and came from some 25 US areas. Grouping used clinical history reported by participants in a survey and questionnaire. Either two negative PCRs, clearance, or symptom resolution qualified Cohort 3 donors as recovered. The TCR originated in a woman aged 45 to 65 who had recovered from COVID-19. V gene TRBV25-1 combines with J gene TRBJ1-2; no clear D gene. Specimen: PBMCs or T cells enriched from blood (not recorded which). As DNA, the CDR3 is TGTGCCAGCAGTGAAGGCAAGAACTATGGCTACACCTTC. Protein product: CASSEGKNYGYTF.